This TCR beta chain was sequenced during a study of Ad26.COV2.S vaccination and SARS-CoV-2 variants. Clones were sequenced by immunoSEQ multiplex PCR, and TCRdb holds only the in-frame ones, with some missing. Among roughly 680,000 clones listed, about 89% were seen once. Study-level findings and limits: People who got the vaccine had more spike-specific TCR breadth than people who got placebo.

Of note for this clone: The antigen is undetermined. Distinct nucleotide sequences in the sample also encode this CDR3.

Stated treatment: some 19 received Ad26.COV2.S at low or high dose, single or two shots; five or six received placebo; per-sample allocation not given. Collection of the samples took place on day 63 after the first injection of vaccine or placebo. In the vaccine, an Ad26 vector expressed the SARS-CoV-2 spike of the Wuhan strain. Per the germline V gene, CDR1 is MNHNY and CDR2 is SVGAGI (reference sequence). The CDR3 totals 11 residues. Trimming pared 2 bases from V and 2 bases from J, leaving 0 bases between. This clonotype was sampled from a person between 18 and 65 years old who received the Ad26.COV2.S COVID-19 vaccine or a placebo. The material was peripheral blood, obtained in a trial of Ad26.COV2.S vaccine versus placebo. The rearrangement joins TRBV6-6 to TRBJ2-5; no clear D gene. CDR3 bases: TGTGCCAGCAGTTACCAAGAGACCCAGTACTTC. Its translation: CASSYQETQYF.